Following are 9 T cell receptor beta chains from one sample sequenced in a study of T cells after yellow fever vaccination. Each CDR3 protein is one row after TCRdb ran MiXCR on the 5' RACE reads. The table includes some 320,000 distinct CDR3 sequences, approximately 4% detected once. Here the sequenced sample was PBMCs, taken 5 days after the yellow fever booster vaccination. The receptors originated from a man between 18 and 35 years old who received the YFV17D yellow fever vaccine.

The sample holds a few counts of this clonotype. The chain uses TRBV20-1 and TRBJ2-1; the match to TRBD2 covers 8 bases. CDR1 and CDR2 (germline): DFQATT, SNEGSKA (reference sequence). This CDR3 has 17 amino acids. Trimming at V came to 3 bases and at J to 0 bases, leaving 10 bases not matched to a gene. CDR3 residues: CSARWPQRGSSYNEQFF. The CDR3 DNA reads TGCAGTGCTAGGTGGCCCCAGCGGGGGAGCTCCTACAATGAGCAGTTCTTC.

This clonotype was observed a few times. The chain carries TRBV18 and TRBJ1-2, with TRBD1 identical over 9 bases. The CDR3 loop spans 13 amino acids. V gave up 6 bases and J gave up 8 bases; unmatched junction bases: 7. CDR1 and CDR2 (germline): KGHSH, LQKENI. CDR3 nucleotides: TGTGCCAGCTCTACAGGGGGCCGGGCAGGCTACACCTTC. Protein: CASSTGGRAGYTF.

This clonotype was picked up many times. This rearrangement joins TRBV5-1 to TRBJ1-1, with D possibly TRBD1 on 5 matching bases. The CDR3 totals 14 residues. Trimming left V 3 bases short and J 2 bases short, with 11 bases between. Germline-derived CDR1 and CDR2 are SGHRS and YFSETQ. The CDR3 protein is CASSSQTANTEAFF. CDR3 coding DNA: TGCGCCAGCAGCTCCCAGACAGCTAACACTGAAGCTTTCTTT.

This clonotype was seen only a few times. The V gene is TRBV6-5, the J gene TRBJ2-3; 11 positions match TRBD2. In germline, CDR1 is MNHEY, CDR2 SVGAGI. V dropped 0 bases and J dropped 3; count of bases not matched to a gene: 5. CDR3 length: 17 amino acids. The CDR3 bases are TGTGCCAGCAGTTACTCGATTAGCGGGGGGGGTACAGATACGCAGTATTTT. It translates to CASSYSISGGGTDTQYF.

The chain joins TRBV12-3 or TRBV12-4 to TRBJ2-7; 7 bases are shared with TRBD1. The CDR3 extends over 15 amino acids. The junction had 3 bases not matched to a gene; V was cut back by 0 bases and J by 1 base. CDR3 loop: CASSLAGQPSYEQYV. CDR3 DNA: TGTGCCAGCAGTTTAGCGGGACAGCCGTCCTACGAGCAGTACGTC.

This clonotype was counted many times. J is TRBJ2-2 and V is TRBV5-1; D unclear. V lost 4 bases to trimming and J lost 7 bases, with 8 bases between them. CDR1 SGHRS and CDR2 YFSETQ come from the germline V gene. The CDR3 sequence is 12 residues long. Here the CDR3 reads CASSPFGGELFF. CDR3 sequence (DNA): TGCGCCAGCAGCCCTTTTGGCGGGGAGCTGTTTTTT.

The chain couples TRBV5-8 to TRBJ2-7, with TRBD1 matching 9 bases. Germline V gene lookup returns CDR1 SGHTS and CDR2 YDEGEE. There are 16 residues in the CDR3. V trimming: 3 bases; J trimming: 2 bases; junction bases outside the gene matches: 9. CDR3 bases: TGTGCCAGCAGCTACCCTAATACAGGGGGCCCCTACGAGCAGTACTTC. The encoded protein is CASSYPNTGGPYEQYF.

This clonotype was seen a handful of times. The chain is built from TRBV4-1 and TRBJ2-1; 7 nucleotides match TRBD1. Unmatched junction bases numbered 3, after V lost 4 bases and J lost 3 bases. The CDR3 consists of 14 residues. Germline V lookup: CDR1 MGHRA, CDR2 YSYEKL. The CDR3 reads CASSRGQDYNEQFF. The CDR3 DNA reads TGCGCCAGCAGCCGCGGACAGGACTACAATGAGCAGTTCTTC.

CDR3 region: CASKGTGRGGEQYF. CDR3 DNA: TGTGCCAGTAAAGGGACAGGGCGTGGAGGCGAGCAGTACTTC. The gene calls are TRBV19 and TRBJ2-7, with 9 nucleotides matching TRBD1. The V gene's germline CDR1 is LNHDA and CDR2 SQIVND (reference sequence). The CDR3 consists of 14 residues. With V trimmed by 7 bases and J by 6 bases, 10 bases remained unmatched. The full variable domain, rest sourced from reference TRBV19 and TRBJ2-7, is DGGITQSPKYLFRKEGQNVTLSCEQNLNHDAMYWYRQDPGQGLRLIYYSQIVNDFQKGDIAEGYSVSREKKESFPLTVTSAQKNPTAFYLCASKGTGRGGEQYFGPGTRLTVT.